The present entry profiles one T cell receptor (beta chain) with its context. CD8+ and CD4+ T cells from blood underwent TCR beta sequencing. CDR1 DFQATT and CDR2 SNEGSKA come from the germline V gene (reference sequence). The CDR3 sequence is 13 residues long. V was trimmed by 2 bases and J by 1 base, leaving 8 bases between them. Random hexamers were used to reverse transcribe the RNA input (0.5 to 1 ug). A multiplex approach, immunoSEQ multiplex PCR, amplified TCR beta CDR3 across 54 Vbeta and 13 Jbeta. TCRdb re-derived calls from the immunoSEQ multiplex PCR reads in MiXCR, one entry per CDR3 protein. The sample lists 160,000 or so distinct CDR3 sequences; roughly 94% were seen once. The sample comes from a study of CD8 T cells in Susac syndrome.

The source of this sequence is a human donor in good health. The sequencing input was CD4+ T cells from PBMCs. This rearrangement joins TRBV20-1 to TRBJ2-5; tentatively, D is TRBD1 (5 bases). CDR3 sequence (DNA): TGCAGTGCTAGACCCGACAGCCAAGAGACCCAGTACTTC. Amino acid sequence: CSARPDSQETQYF.